This entry concerns a single T cell receptor beta chain. Which antigen it targets is not known. No base quality information exists; no much larger clone differs at one position. This sample is part of a study of cytomegalovirus exposure and HLA in healthy donors (dated by TCRdb to the late 2010s). Study-level background: An earlier analysis of several hundred of the donors reported more than 250 Gb of sequence data and approximately 110 million unique TCR beta sequences from about 200 million T cells. Around 320 gigabases of sequencing data and tens of millions of unique TCR sequences were included in an early release covering about 600 HLA-typed donors. Of the roughly 410 genotyped donors, 65% to 90% were placed in the genetic ancestry cluster associated with self-reported Caucasian donors. The study was designed to test whether signatures of past pathogen exposure could be identified by cataloging public T cell receptors. Using immunosequencing, the study profiled T cell repertoires from around 680 subjects and related those repertoires to cytomegalovirus serostatus. A separate validation cohort of about 110 different subjects was used in addition to the roughly 670-subject first cohort. High-throughput TCR immunosequencing, statistical association of individual TCRs with disease status, and machine learning were combined to predict cytomegalovirus infection status. In a later analysis, previously published TCR beta repertoires from 666 donors were re-analyzed and high-resolution HLA genotyping was added so that TCR occurrence patterns could be studied. The later analysis used no new phenotypic data to find candidate immune exposures, relying instead on TCR beta sequences and their occurrence across donors. An earlier analysis of about 620 of the donors applied high-throughput TCR beta sequencing to assess whether each TCR beta V gene segment acted as functional or pseudogenic. Donor age, sex, ethnicity and CMV serostatus were compiled alongside the repertoire data. A later genetic analysis used genome-wide SNP genotypes for about three fifths of the 666 donors, treating that subset as a discovery cohort. Every repertoire in the discovery cohort had been generated on one and the same sequencing platform. Both class I and class II loci were covered by HLA typing, at four-digit resolution. The number of donors typed differed by locus, with roughly 629-640 for A, B, C, DRB1 and DQB1, roughly 520 for DQA1, 600 to 610 for DPA1, and some 440 for DPB1. Because of strong linkage in the cohort, a handful of DR-DQ haplotypes were treated as single units for association and clustering. On average, roughly 250,000 unique TCR beta nucleotide sequences were sequenced per donor among about 400 genotyped donors of the cohort, with roughly 18% of those sequences being non-productive.

Cut back by 0 bases and 5 bases, the V and J ends lie 20 bases apart. Taken from cysteine to phenylalanine, the CDR3 has 17 residues. Just the 51-base CDR3 DNA is kept, in frame starting at base 1. The germline V gene provides CDR1 LGHNA and CDR2 YNFKEQ. Overall study outcomes, separate from this receptor: Some IMGT-functional V segments, including TRBV6-2 and TRBV6-3, could not be told apart with the 87-base-pair reads, so those segments were excluded. Presence/absence analyses assumed roughly uniform sequencing depth across donors, an assumption that may not hold. Cytomegalovirus status was reported to be diagnosed by the classifier with high specificity and sensitivity in both the original and validation cohorts. A further reported finding was that TCR beta sequences accurately predicted the HLA-A and HLA-B alleles for most subjects in the first cohort. In a later analysis, most CMV-associated TCR beta chains were found to appear HLA-restricted, with HLA associations seemingly driven largely by CMV exposure. It was suggested by the authors that the approach could potentially be generalized to other disease states and immunological phenotypes. Compared with the roughly 670-donor mean, donors in an Asian-associated ancestry cluster had fewer N-insertions in productive TCRs, according to a later genetic analysis. A cluster of highly shared sequence variants was judged likely to be a technical artifact of the sequencing pipeline. Because HLA typing was missing for some donors at each locus, association tests included only the typed subset. When HLA alleles, especially DR and DQ, strongly co-occurred, attributing TCR associations to individual alleles was difficult. In a later analysis, some 18,000 TCR beta sequences were associated with specific HLA alleles at a false discovery rate of 0.05. In a later analysis, TCR association rates were found to vary across HLA loci, with the most associated TCRs seen for DRB1 alleles and the fewest for HLA-C alleles. Only TCR beta chains were sequenced in this cohort, and the absence of alpha or paired-chain data limited detectable features. The earlier analysis of 587 of the donors excluded 15 to 20 rarely observed V segments, including chromosome 9 orphons, because counts were too low. Across donors, most TCR sequences were observed very rarely, whereas some public TCRs were present in many individuals. In a later analysis, several top co-occurrence clusters were reported to appear linked to parvovirus B19, influenza, CMV and Epstein-Barr virus. Correlated functional status among segregating V segments might reflect linkage disequilibrium, but an unknown experimental factor could not be ruled out. Three of the identified cytomegalovirus-associated TCR beta chains were confirmed in vitro to be specific for cytomegalovirus antigens. In a later analysis, HLA-associated TCR beta chains showed more clonal expansion and lower generation probabilities than non-associated chains that were equally common. In a later genetic analysis, a missense DCLRE1C variant was associated with V-gene and J-gene trimming of TCR beta chains, and the association was replicated in an independent cohort. A total of about 180 TCR beta chains were listed by the study as associated with cytomegalovirus. For the cohort, immune exposure information was limited to CMV serostatus. In an earlier analysis of some 540 of the donors, most TCR beta V segments appeared in productive rearrangements about 90% or about 30% of the time, broadly matching IMGT annotations.

The cohort was made up of about 610 healthy bone marrow donors. At the time of sampling, every cohort member was nominally healthy, though immune exposures that went unrecorded were likely present. The donor tested CMV seronegative, placing the donor among the approximately 360 seronegative members of the cohort. A peripheral blood sample was collected from each donor, and TCR beta sequencing was performed on peripheral blood mononuclear cells. Genomic DNA was extracted from the blood cell samples with the Qiagen DNeasy Blood Extraction Kit. The method was the immunoSEQ multiplex PCR assay. For the multiplex PCR, a mixture combining 60 forward primers for TCR Vbeta segments and 13 reverse primers for TCR Jbeta segments was used. The CDR3 region of rearranged TCR beta genes was amplified from genomic DNA by a multiplex PCR assay. On the Illumina HiSeq System, the amplified TCR beta libraries were sequenced as 87-base-pair reads. Per the authors' processing: A later analysis tallied approximately 87 million unique TCR beta chains across the 666 repertoires, and about 12 million of those chains were shared by two or more donors. A nearest-neighbor algorithm error-corrected the raw reads and collapsed the reads into unique sequences, merging closely related sequences to remove PCR and sequencing errors. To assign V, D and J gene segments, CDR3 sequences were aligned to IMGT reference sequences. For a sequence to be retained, a match of at least six nucleotides to both a V gene segment and a J gene segment was required. A rearrangement was called productive if the CDR3 had no stop codons and remained in frame with V and J, and every other rearrangement was called non-productive. Following IMGT convention, CDR3 was defined as the stretch from the second conserved V-encoded cysteine to the conserved J-encoded phenylalanine. In an earlier analysis of more than 550 of the donors, sequences lacking an unambiguous match to a single V gene segment were excluded. An earlier analysis of some 500 of the donors classified V segments as functional when productive rearrangements were above 56.7% and as segregating when the standard deviation between donors was above 5%. A statistical classification framework was built for diagnosing cytomegalovirus status from the catalog of TCR beta chain sequences. In a later analysis, V and J genes were assigned by comparing TCR nucleotide sequences against IMGT/GENE-DB human TR gene sequences. The TCRdist pipeline was used in a later analysis to assign CDR3 sequences and most-parsimonious VDJ recombination scenarios. A later analysis defined each TCR beta chain by its CDR3 amino acid sequence plus V-gene family, and excluded reads lacking a unique V-gene family. As a way to deal with suspected cross-contamination and a sequencing artifact, a later analysis dropped 592 nucleotide sequences that were highly shared and had low generation probability. A later analysis calculated a clonal expansion index for each public chain from normalized within-repertoire ranks of inferred template counts. Generation probabilities in a later analysis came from a VDJ recombination model fitted to out-of-frame rearrangements, and those results were checked against IGoR. A later analysis scored TCR-TCR, TCR-HLA and TCR-CMV co-occurrence with hypergeometric tests, applying a repertoire-size bias correction to TCR pairs. False discovery rates were estimated in a later analysis by permuting HLA or CMV assignments 20 times. In a later analysis, co-occurring TCRs were grouped with DBSCAN, and TCRdist sequence similarity was added when clustering was performed within HLA-allele-positive subsets. Co-occurrence clustering excluded repertoires with fewer than 30,000 or more than 120,000 public chains, plus five with anomalous nucleotide sharing. TCRdb retrieved this table from immuneACCESS and kept in-frame rearrangements only. Not all clones are present; in checked studies, unresolved V genes account for under half, and no reason is known for the remainder. V, J and clone size reflect that table, while D and trimming were determined from the DNA. For this sample the table gives about 110,000 clones, of which 77% were detected only once. About 4.3% of the sample belongs to the ten largest clones.

The rearranged segments are TRBV4-2 and TRBJ2-7, with TRBD2 perhaps the D gene, on 6 matching bases. The sequencing sample was made of PBMCs. The TCR originated in a male donor in good health and CMV-seronegative. The DNA sequence is given as TGTGCCAGCAGCCAAGATCCCCCGGGAGCTGGTCGGAACGAGCAGTACTTC. The encoded protein is CASSQDPPGAGRNEQYF.